The rows below give T cell receptor beta chains drawn from one sample of a study of cytomegalovirus exposure and HLA in healthy donors. Libraries were prepared by immunoSEQ multiplex PCR; TCRdb keeps only in-frame clonotypes and omits some of them. The sample has 110,000 to 150,000 clones; around three quarters are singletons. Sequenced material: PBMCs. These TCRs come from a man aged 40-50 years in good health and CMV-seronegative. Both conserved end residues are part of each CDR3. Fields, in order: CDR3 protein, J gene, V gene, clone size. A row's size may be missing; if present it is once, few, many or a size class.

cdr3_aa: CASSPRTGRSNTEAFF
j_call: TRBJ1-1
v_call: TRBV5-1
clone_size: once

cdr3_aa: CASSFAGRTGELFF
j_call: TRBJ2-2
v_call: TRBV27
clone_size: .

cdr3_aa: CASRRTLGSPLHF
j_call: TRBJ1-6
v_call: TRBV19
clone_size: few

cdr3_aa: CASSNLGNRGPYEQYF
j_call: TRBJ2-7
v_call: TRBV2
clone_size: .

cdr3_aa: CSVRVAGQYEQYF
j_call: TRBJ2-7
v_call: TRBV29-1
clone_size: .

cdr3_aa: CASSYDRAGGNTIYF
j_call: TRBJ1-3
v_call: TRBV6-5
clone_size: few

cdr3_aa: CASSFRDRFTGELFF
j_call: TRBJ2-2
v_call: TRBV5-6
clone_size: .

cdr3_aa: CASSQDRGSNYGYTF
j_call: TRBJ1-2
v_call: TRBV4-1
clone_size: .

cdr3_aa: CASSLRGGTEAFF
j_call: TRBJ1-1
v_call: TRBV27
clone_size: .

cdr3_aa: CASSYSRQGRNSPLHF
j_call: TRBJ1-6
v_call: TRBV6-5
clone_size: .

cdr3_aa: CASSVTPGADTQYF
j_call: TRBJ2-3
v_call: TRBV9
clone_size: few

cdr3_aa: CAISGLTGEAFF
j_call: TRBJ1-1
v_call: TRBV10-3
clone_size: .

cdr3_aa: CASRLPGTGRTGELFF
j_call: TRBJ2-2
v_call: TRBV4-1
clone_size: .

cdr3_aa: CASSQDTWAPPGELFF
j_call: TRBJ2-2
v_call: TRBV4-2
clone_size: once

cdr3_aa: CAISENPGEYYEQYF
j_call: TRBJ2-7
v_call: TRBV10-3
clone_size: few

cdr3_aa: CSVSGGFRAETQYF
j_call: TRBJ2-5
v_call: TRBV29-1
clone_size: .

cdr3_aa: CASSDLDRINQPQHF
j_call: TRBJ1-5
v_call: TRBV6-1
clone_size: .

cdr3_aa: CASSTSRLGLDLRANVLTF
j_call: TRBJ2-6
v_call: TRBV7-9
clone_size: .

cdr3_aa: CAWSGTGTGIPYEQYF
j_call: TRBJ2-7
v_call: TRBV30
clone_size: .

cdr3_aa: CASSERVLAGNTIYF
j_call: TRBJ1-3
v_call: TRBV6-4
clone_size: .

cdr3_aa: CASKRDSGNTEAFF
j_call: TRBJ1-1
v_call: TRBV6-1
clone_size: .

cdr3_aa: CASSQTGTSNSPLHF
j_call: TRBJ1-6
v_call: TRBV7-9
clone_size: .

cdr3_aa: CASSLSGLQNIQYF
j_call: TRBJ2-4
v_call: TRBV5-1
clone_size: once

cdr3_aa: CASSEVGGVGNTIYF
j_call: TRBJ1-3
v_call: TRBV6-1
clone_size: few

cdr3_aa: CASGGAYNEQFF
j_call: TRBJ2-1
v_call: TRBV9
clone_size: .

cdr3_aa: CASSEEGTNTGELFF
j_call: TRBJ2-2
v_call: TRBV6-1
clone_size: .

cdr3_aa: CASSALATDGLNSPLHF
j_call: TRBJ1-6
v_call: TRBV9
clone_size: .

cdr3_aa: CASSSWDRRIGETQYF
j_call: TRBJ2-5
v_call: TRBV28
clone_size: .

cdr3_aa: CASSYSAGGMTEAFF
j_call: TRBJ1-1
v_call: TRBV6-5
clone_size: .

cdr3_aa: CASSFGLAASYEQYF
j_call: TRBJ2-7
v_call: TRBV7-2
clone_size: .

cdr3_aa: CASGTTGTLDEQYF
j_call: TRBJ2-7
v_call: TRBV19
clone_size: few

cdr3_aa: CASSRDLRETQYF
j_call: TRBJ2-5
v_call: TRBV5-1
clone_size: few

cdr3_aa: CASSYSLQGNEQFF
j_call: TRBJ2-1
v_call: TRBV6-6
clone_size: .

cdr3_aa: CASSSPVGANVLTF
j_call: TRBJ2-6
v_call: TRBV7-6
clone_size: .

cdr3_aa: CASSPSDTGDYGYTF
j_call: TRBJ1-2
v_call: TRBV6-6
clone_size: .

cdr3_aa: CASSVGASGGRPDTQYF
j_call: TRBJ2-3
v_call: TRBV9
clone_size: .